One sample yielded the 25 T cell receptor beta chains listed below, sequenced in a study of OX40 agonist ivuxolimab in advanced cancers. The repertoire was sequenced with immunoSEQ multiplex PCR; TCRdb's copy has only in-frame clones and lacks some. This table holds over 25,000 clones, roughly four fifths found once. Specimen: CD4+ or CD8+ T cells sorted from blood, collected in a trial of the OX40 agonist ivuxolimab. These receptors all come from an adult with an advanced solid tumor such as melanoma, head and neck, liver or kidney cancer.

This clone is a singleton in its sample. The genes are TRBV29-1 and TRBJ2-1; D is possibly TRBD2 (6 bases). This CDR3 has 15 residues. Trimming removed 0 bases from V and 5 bases from J, with 14 bases in between. Germline V lookup: CDR1 SQVTM, CDR2 ANQGSEA. Written as DNA, the CDR3 is TGCAGCGTTGAAGATCGGGGACTTCTAAACAATGAGCAGTTCTTC. Residues: CSVEDRGLLNNEQFF.

The chain couples TRBV21-1 to TRBJ2-6; the D call of TRBD1 is as the table states it, not checked on the DNA. TRBV21-1 is listed as a pseudogene. This CDR3 has 16 residues. The CDR3 reads CASSKPTDSGANVLTF. In DNA form, the CDR3 reads TGTGCCAGCAGCAAACCCACAGACTCTGGGGCCAACGTCCTGACTTTC.

The chain joins TRBV2 to TRBJ1-2; the D gene is possibly TRBD1 (6 bases). Germline CDR1 and CDR2: SNHLY and FYNNEI. The CDR3 consists of 12 residues. The V gene lost 6 bases and the J gene lost 5 bases, with 10 bases spanning the gap. CDR3 bases: TGTGCCAGCAGCGGAGGGGGGTATGGCTACACCTTC. This codes for CASSGGGYGYTF.

This clone occurred a few times. Other DNA sequences of this sample code for an identical CDR3. The chain links TRBV19 to TRBJ1-1; D ambiguous. Germline V gene sequence: CDR1 LNHDA, CDR2 SQIVND (reference sequence). The CDR3 covers 12 residues. Trimming left V 3 bases short and J 1 base short, with 3 bases between. For the CDR3, the DNA is TGTGCCAGTAGTATCTCGAACACTGAAGCTTTCTTT. It yields the protein CASSISNTEAFF. The full variable domain, completed using reference TRBV19 and TRBJ1-1, is DGGITQSPKYLFRKEGQNVTLSCEQNLNHDAMYWYRQDPGQGLRLIYYSQIVNDFQKGDIAEGYSVSREKKESFPLTVTSAQKNPTAFYLCASSISNTEAFFGQGTRLTVV.

The table lists this clone with a few counts. In DNA, the CDR3 is TGTGCCAGCAGCCCGACAGGGATTCCTAGCACAGATACGCAGTATTTT. Protein sequence: CASSPTGIPSTDTQYF. The chain joins TRBV9 to TRBJ2-3, with 7 bases identical to TRBD1. The V gene's germline CDR1 is SGDLS and CDR2 YYNGEE. CDR3 length equals 16 residues. The ends lost 4 bases at V and 0 bases at J; junction bases unmatched: 8.

The chain has TRBV6-5 and TRBJ2-5, with a tentative D call TRBD2 (5 bases). CDR1 and CDR2 from the germline V gene are MNHEY and SVGAGI. Trimming removed 0 bases from V and 2 bases from J, with 13 bases in between. The length of the CDR3 is 16 residues. The CDR3 reads CASSYSPRAFQETQYF. The CDR3 DNA reads TGTGCCAGCAGTTACTCCCCGCGGGCCTTTCAAGAGACCCAGTACTTC.

J is TRBJ1-1 and V is TRBV9, with 7 bases matching TRBD1. This CDR3 comprises 14 residues. Per germline, CDR1 SGDLS and CDR2 YYNGEE. V was pared by 4 bases and J by 6 bases, with 9 bases of the junction left unmatched. This CDR3 is CASSPTPTGPEAFF. The CDR3 nucleotides read TGTGCCAGCAGCCCAACCCCGACAGGGCCTGAAGCTTTCTTT.

The chain joins TRBV7-3 to TRBJ2-1; possibly TRBD2 for D (5 bases). This CDR3 is 14 amino acids long. V gave up 5 bases and J gave up 7 bases, with 15 bases separating them. CDR1 and CDR2 (germline): SGHTA, FQGTGA. CDR3 nucleotides: TGTGCCAGCAGCCCCCTCGTGTCGGGAAATGAGCAGTTCTTC. This gives the protein CASSPLVSGNEQFF.

This chain joins TRBV5-6 and TRBJ1-1; no firm D call. Germline V gene data show CDR1 as SGHDT and CDR2 as YYEEEE. CDR3 size: 17 residues. Trimming pared 2 bases from V and 1 base from J, leaving 18 bases between. CDR3 nucleotide sequence: TGTGCCAGCAGCTTAATCGACTCGCTACTCCCGAACACTGAAGCTTTCTTT. Translating gives CASSLIDSLLPNTEAFF.

This chain connects TRBV29-1 to TRBJ1-2, with D maybe TRBD1 (6 bases). CDR1 and CDR2 (germline): SQVTM, ANQGSEA. Trimming cost V 7 bases and J 2 bases, with 17 bases left between them. The length of the CDR3 is 14 residues. As DNA, the CDR3 is TGCAGCGCCCATACAGGGATGGAGAACTATGGCTACACCTTC. Encoded protein: CSAHTGMENYGYTF.

The chain has TRBV19 and TRBJ2-3; weak D call: TRBD1 (5 bases). The germline V gene has CDR1 LNHDA and CDR2 SQIVND (reference sequence). This CDR3 region has 14 residues. V lost 0 bases to trimming and J lost 3 bases, with 7 bases between them. The CDR3 sequence is CASSIDAGTDTQYF. Written as DNA, the CDR3 is TGTGCCAGTAGTATAGACGCAGGGACAGATACGCAGTATTTT. The whole variable domain, filled in from reference TRBV19 and TRBJ2-3, reads DGGITQSPKYLFRKEGQNVTLSCEQNLNHDAMYWYRQDPGQGLRLIYYSQIVNDFQKGDIAEGYSVSREKKESFPLTVTSAQKNPTAFYLCASSIDAGTDTQYFGPGTRLTVL.

The rearrangement joins TRBV7-3 to TRBJ2-7, with D unresolved. The ends were cut back, 1 base at V and 5 bases at J, with 6 bases in the middle. This CDR3 has 12 residues. The V gene's germline CDR1 is SGHTA and CDR2 FQGTGA. The CDR3 DNA reads as TGTGCCAGCAGCTTAAACGGCAACGAGCAGTACTTC. Amino acid sequence: CASSLNGNEQYF.

The gene calls are TRBV4-1 and TRBJ1-2; a weak D match, TRBD1 (5 bases). This CDR3 spans 13 amino acids. The germline gives CDR1 MGHRA, CDR2 YSYEKL. V lost 4 bases, J lost 8 bases, and 14 bases lay in between. CDR3 DNA: TGCGCCAGCAGCCTGAATCAGGGTGAAGGCTACACCTTC. Its translation: CASSLNQGEGYTF.

This chain connects TRBV5-1 to TRBJ2-5; a weak D match, TRBD1 (5 bases). This CDR3 contains 16 residues. CDR1 is SGHRS and CDR2 is YFSETQ in the germline V gene. Trimming cost V 4 bases and J 1 base, with 17 bases left between them. The CDR3 DNA is TGCGCCAGCAGCCCCGCAGGGTTGCCACTCCAAGAGACCCAGTACTTC. Its translation: CASSPAGLPLQETQYF.

The rearrangement links TRBV21-1 to TRBJ1-1. TRBV21-1 is labeled a pseudogene. This CDR3 has 16 residues. DNA of the CDR3: TGTGCCAGCAGACGTTATGTAGCTACACATCGCACTGAAGCTTTCTTT. As protein: CASRRYVATHRTEAFF.

The genes are TRBV29-1 and TRBJ2-2; a possible D gene is TRBD2 (5 bases). The germline V gene encodes CDR1 SQVTM and CDR2 ANQGSEA. V was clipped by 6 bases and J by 4 bases, with 9 bases between them. The CDR3 consists of 12 residues. CDR3 nucleotides: TGCAGCGTCCTTAGCGCCACCGGGGAGCTGTTTTTT. Its translation is CSVLSATGELFF.

The chain carries TRBV5-7 and TRBJ2-6; no clear D gene. TRBV5-7 is designated an ORF whose function remains uncertain. Trimming stripped 6 bases from V and 5 bases from J, with 24 bases between. The CDR3 has 18 residues. The CDR3 spells CASNVTLGVQSRANVLTF. CDR3 in DNA: TGTGCCAGCAATGTTACTCTTGGCGTGCAAAGTCGGGCCAACGTCCTGACTTTC.

V gene TRBV4-1 combines with J gene TRBJ2-3; D gene uncertain. Between the trimmed V and J ends, which lost 0 bases and 1 base, there was a span of 17 bases. The CDR3 spans 18 residues. Per the germline V gene, CDR1 is MGHRA and CDR2 is YSYEKL. The chain's CDR3 is CASSQEAALYTRTDTQYF. The CDR3 nucleotides read TGCGCCAGCAGCCAAGAGGCGGCTCTTTATACCCGCACAGATACGCAGTATTTT.

Concerning this clone: Mismatch with germline at one junction end may stem from a read error. DNA of the CDR3: TGTGCTAGCAGCTTAGATGAGGCAGGGGAGCTGTTTTTT. Amino acids: CASSLDEAGELFF. The chain combines TRBV7-7 with TRBJ2-2; no reliable D call. The CDR3 is made up of 13 amino acids. In germline, CDR1 is SSHAT, CDR2 FNYEAQ (reference sequence).

The genes are TRBV28 and TRBJ2-1, with a weak D call TRBD2 (7 bases). In germline, CDR1 is MDHEN, CDR2 SYDVKM. Trimming removed 5 bases at V and 4 bases at J, with 15 bases between. There are 15 residues in the CDR3. The CDR3 bases are TGTGCCAGCAGTCTAACTAGGGGGGGATACAATGAGCAGTTCTTC. Its translation: CASSLTRGGYNEQFF. Drawing the rest from reference TRBV28 and TRBJ2-1, the complete variable domain is DVKVTQSSRYLVKRTGEKVFLECVQDMDHENMFWYRQDPGLGLRLIYFSYDVKMKEKGDIPEGYSVSREKKERFSLILESASTNQTSMYLCASSLTRGGYNEQFFGPGTRLTVL.

V is TRBV9 and J is TRBJ2-1; 8 bases map to TRBD2. Per germline, CDR1 SGDLS and CDR2 YYNGEE. Trimming cost V 0 bases and J 4 bases; bases outside gene matches: 6. This CDR3 has 16 residues. The CDR3 loop reads CASSVEDSGTYNEQFF. CDR3 in DNA: TGTGCCAGCAGCGTAGAGGATAGCGGGACGTACAATGAGCAGTTCTTC.

A few counts support this clone. This chain connects TRBV2 to TRBJ1-2; 8 nucleotides match TRBD1. V lost 6 bases, J lost 6 bases, and 6 bases stayed unmatched. The CDR3 contains 13 residues. CDR1 is SNHLY, CDR2 FYNNEI, per germline. The CDR3 DNA reads TGTGCCAGCAGAAAGGACAGGGTGAATGGCTACACCTTC. Translating gives CASRKDRVNGYTF. Variable domain in full (rest from reference TRBV2 and TRBJ1-2): EPEVTQTPSHQVTQMGQEVILRCVPISNHLYFYWYRQILGQKVEFLVSFYNNEISEKSEIFDDQFSVERPDGSNFTLKIRSTKLEDSAMYFCASRKDRVNGYTFGSGTRLTVV.

The gene calls are TRBV5-1 and TRBJ2-7; 9 bases match TRBD1. This CDR3 is 14 amino acids long. The germline V gene encodes CDR1 SGHRS and CDR2 YFSETQ. Trimming at V came to 3 bases and at J to 3 bases, leaving 4 bases not matched to a gene. CDR3 sequence reads: CASSWGTGNYEQYF. The CDR3 DNA follows: TGCGCCAGCAGCTGGGGGACAGGGAACTACGAGCAGTACTTC.

The chain couples TRBV14 to TRBJ2-1; D remains unclear. Germline loops: CDR1 SGHDN, CDR2 FVKESK. The V and J ends lost 1 base and 4 bases respectively, with 5 bases between them. CDR3 length equals 13 residues. The CDR3 sequence is CASSQVGYNEQFF. CDR3 nucleotide sequence: TGTGCCAGCAGCCAAGTGGGTTACAATGAGCAGTTCTTC.

This rearrangement joins TRBV5-1 to TRBJ1-4; D not certain. V gave up 0 bases and J gave up 3 bases, with 18 bases separating them. This CDR3 contains 18 residues. In germline, CDR1 is SGHRS, CDR2 YFSETQ. The DNA for the CDR3 is TGCGCCAGCAGCTTGGTCACGGGTAGAGGTAGCGCTAATGAAAAACTGTTTTTT. Translation gives CASSLVTGRGSANEKLFF.